These 26 T cell receptor beta chains were sequenced from one sample in a study of blood T cell repertoires in COVID-19. Method: immunoSEQ multiplex PCR; TCRdb's copy keeps in-frame clones and lacks some. The sample has about 240,000 clones; around 90% are singletons. Sequenced input: peripheral blood. These receptors originate from a man aged 30 to 39 with COVID-19, enrolled during active disease.

The chain is built from TRBV4-1 and TRBJ2-2, with TRBD2 as a possible D gene (7 bases). This CDR3 is 18 amino acids long. Germline V gene lookup returns CDR1 MGHRA and CDR2 YSYEKL. The V gene lost 6 bases and the J gene lost 3 bases, with 23 bases spanning the gap. CDR3 sequence (DNA): TGCGCCAGCAGACTGACTCCGGGGGGCGCGGGGGACACCGGGGAGCTGTTTTTT. Its translation is CASRLTPGGAGDTGELFF.

The chain joins TRBV6-2 or TRBV6-3 to TRBJ2-3; perhaps TRBD2 as D (6 bases). This CDR3 contains 15 residues. V dropped 0 bases and J dropped 5 bases, with 12 bases sitting between them. The germline V gene encodes CDR1 MNHEY and CDR2 SVGEGT. CDR3 nucleotide sequence: TGTGCCAGCAGTTACTCCTGGGGGGATGGAGATACGCAGTATTTT. It is translated as CASSYSWGDGDTQYF.

This clone occurred a few times. V is TRBV15 and J is TRBJ1-5, with D perhaps TRBD1 (5 bases). Germline V gene data show CDR1 as LNHNV and CDR2 as YYDKDF (reference sequence). The V gene lost 4 bases and the J gene lost 4 bases, with 14 bases spanning the gap. The CDR3 length is 15 residues. The CDR3 region is CATSTKGRRNQPQHF. In DNA, the CDR3 is TGTGCCACCAGCACGAAGGGGAGGCGGAATCAGCCCCAGCATTTT.

The V call is TRBV3-1 (or the pseudogene TRBV3-2), the J call TRBJ1-1; TRBD1 might be the D (5 bases). Germline V gene sequence: CDR1 LGHDT, CDR2 YNNKEL (reference sequence). V was clipped by 0 bases and J by 5 bases, with 13 bases between them. The CDR3 covers 15 residues. CDR3 region: CASSQESPGRTEAFF. CDR3 in DNA: TGTGCCAGCAGCCAAGAATCACCAGGGCGGACTGAAGCTTTCTTT.

This clone was seen a handful of times. This sample includes further DNA sequences coding for the same CDR3. The chain is built from TRBV7-3 and TRBJ1-1, with unresolved D. Deletions cut 4 bases from V and 3 bases from J, with 9 bases between. The CDR3 loop spans 13 amino acids. Per germline, CDR1 SGHTA and CDR2 FQGTGA. The CDR3 reads CASSSRQYTEAFF. The CDR3, as DNA: TGTGCCAGCAGCTCCAGACAATACACTGAAGCTTTCTTT. The full variable domain, with the rest looked up from reference TRBV7-3 and TRBJ1-1, is GAGVSQTPSNKVTEKGKYVELRCDPISGHTALYWYRQSLGQGPEFLIYFQGTGAADDSGLPNDRFFAVRPEGSVSTLKIQRTERGDSAVYLCASSSRQYTEAFFGQGTRLTVV.

The chain carries TRBV2 and TRBJ2-7; no firm D call. This CDR3 has 15 residues. V lost 1 base and J 2 bases, leaving 12 bases between the germline ends. The germline CDR1 and CDR2 sequences are SNHLY and FYNNEI. CDR3 bases: TGTGCCAGCAGTGAAGGACCCCTGGGCGCCTACGAGCAGTACTTC. This sequence encodes CASSEGPLGAYEQYF. The variable domain in full, with the rest retrieved from reference TRBV2 and TRBJ2-7, is EPEVTQTPSHQVTQMGQEVILRCVPISNHLYFYWYRQILGQKVEFLVSFYNNEISEKSEIFDDQFSVERPDGSNFTLKIRSTKLEDSAMYFCASSEGPLGAYEQYFGPGTRLTVT.

This sequence joins TRBV7-3 and TRBJ2-5, with unresolved D. CDR1 SGHTA and CDR2 FQGTGA come from the germline V gene. CDR3 length equals 13 residues. Trimming removed 5 bases at V and 6 bases at J, with 13 bases between. The CDR3 bases are TGTGCCAGCAGCCAGGCCTCCTCTCAGACCCAGTACTTC. Its protein product is CASSQASSQTQYF.

The rearrangement uses TRBV5-4 and TRBJ1-2; TRBD1 agrees at 8 bases. J gave up 8 bases and V 0 bases, and 6 bases lay outside the gene matches. CDR1 is SGHNT and CDR2 is YYREEE in the germline V gene (reference sequence). This CDR3 contains 14 residues. The CDR3, as DNA: TGTGCCAGCAGCTTGGTCCAGGGGGCGCGGGGCTACACCTTC. It translates to CASSLVQGARGYTF.

This chain joins TRBV25-1 and TRBJ1-2; D is unclear. Trimming pared 1 base from V and 0 bases from J, leaving 9 bases between. CDR1 and CDR2 (germline): MGHDK, SYGVNS. This CDR3 region has 15 residues. The CDR3 here is CASSEFGSANYGYTF. The CDR3 coding sequence is TGTGCCAGCAGTGAATTCGGCAGCGCTAACTATGGCTACACCTTC.

The chain joins TRBV5-1 to TRBJ2-7; the match to TRBD1 covers 9 bases. V trimming: 6 bases; J trimming: 0 bases; junction bases outside the gene matches: 7. Per germline, CDR1 SGHRS and CDR2 YFSETQ. The CDR3 sequence is 15 residues long. The CDR3 reads CASTRQGGVSYEQYF. As DNA, the CDR3 is TGCGCCAGCACTAGACAGGGGGGAGTCTCCTACGAGCAGTACTTC.

DNA for the CDR3: TGTGCCAGCAGCGGAGCCGGGACAGGGGTGGTCGGGGAAGAAAAACTGTTTTTT. Translating it yields CASSGAGTGVVGEEKLFF. This chain uses TRBV2 with TRBJ1-4; 10 nucleotides agree with TRBD1. V was pared by 6 bases and J by 8 bases, with 18 bases of the junction left unmatched. CDR1 is SNHLY and CDR2 is FYNNEI in the germline V gene. The CDR3 totals 18 residues.

This clone is a singleton in its sample. The chain has TRBV11-2 and TRBJ2-1, with 7 bases matching TRBD2. Germline CDR1 and CDR2: SGHAT and FQNNGV. Trimming took 1 base from V and 5 from J; bases not matched to a gene: 2. This CDR3 has 14 residues. The CDR3 region is CASSLGTRNNEQFF. The CDR3, as DNA: TGTGCCAGCAGCTTAGGGACTAGAAACAATGAGCAGTTCTTC.

This chain connects TRBV10-2 to TRBJ2-5; possible D gene TRBD1, 5 bases. Germline CDR1 is WSHSY and CDR2 is SAAADI. The CDR3 loop spans 14 amino acids. Trimming shortened V by 6 bases and J by 2 bases, and 13 bases separated the two germline ends. The DNA of the CDR3 is TGCGCCAGCAGGCGCGGACAATATCAAGAGACCCAGTACTTC. Translating gives CASRRGQYQETQYF.

The V and J genes are TRBV19 and TRBJ2-1; maybe TRBD1 (6 bases). V lost 3 bases to trimming and J lost 9 bases, with 15 bases between them. This CDR3 contains 14 residues. The V gene's germline CDR1 is LNHDA and CDR2 SQIVND (reference sequence). The CDR3: CASSIGFRGGEQFF. The CDR3 nucleotides read TGTGCCAGTAGTATTGGTTTCAGGGGCGGTGAGCAGTTCTTC. Together with reference TRBV19 and TRBJ2-1, the CDR3 gives the full variable domain: DGGITQSPKYLFRKEGQNVTLSCEQNLNHDAMYWYRQDPGQGLRLIYYSQIVNDFQKGDIAEGYSVSREKKESFPLTVTSAQKNPTAFYLCASSIGFRGGEQFFGPGTRLTVL.

This chain links TRBV4-1 with TRBJ1-1; D is undetermined. V lost 4 bases and J 7 bases, leaving 13 bases between the germline ends. The germline gives CDR1 MGHRA, CDR2 YSYEKL. The CDR3 totals 13 residues. In DNA, the CDR3 is TGCGCCAGCAGCCCCTCCGGGAGAAATGAAGCTTTCTTT. Its protein product is CASSPSGRNEAFF.

The V and J genes are TRBV5-6 and TRBJ1-4; D remains ambiguous. Germline CDR1 and CDR2: SGHDT and YYEEEE. The CDR3 loop spans 15 amino acids. Deletions cut 5 bases from V and 0 bases from J, with 11 bases between. The CDR3 sequence is CASSLQVATNEKLFF. DNA for the CDR3: TGTGCCAGCAGTTTGCAGGTGGCAACTAATGAAAAACTGTTTTTT.

The chain employs TRBV4-1 and TRBJ2-5; D might be TRBD1 (6 bases). The CDR3 is 16 residues long. V dropped 1 base and J dropped 2 bases, with 14 bases sitting between them. CDR1 is MGHRA and CDR2 is YSYEKL in the germline V gene. The CDR3 is CASSQVYGTQQETQYF. Here the CDR3 DNA reads TGCGCCAGCAGCCAAGTATACGGGACACAACAAGAGACCCAGTACTTC.

This clone has more than one count but fewer than ten. CDR3 sequence reads: CASSPGQGYFEGEKLFF. CDR3 bases: TGTGCCAGCAGCCCGGGACAGGGGTATTTTGAAGGTGAAAAACTGTTTTTT. The genes are TRBV25-1 and TRBJ1-4, with TRBD1 matching over 10 bases. Losses at the gene ends were 6 bases for V and 7 bases for J; bases not matched to a gene: 14. The CDR3 has 17 amino acids. Germline-derived CDR1 and CDR2 are MGHDK and SYGVNS.

The chain combines TRBV11-2 with TRBJ1-1, with 9 bases fitting TRBD1. V shed 5 bases, J shed 4 bases, and the junction held 5 bases outside the gene matches. The CDR3 covers 14 residues. Germline CDR1 is SGHAT and CDR2 is FQNNGV. CDR3 sequence reads: CASSQQTGGTEAFF. CDR3 nucleotides: TGTGCCAGCAGCCAACAGACAGGGGGCACTGAAGCTTTCTTT.

The chain employs TRBV21-1 and TRBJ2-1; the DNA was not compared with TRBD2, the D call given in the table. TRBV21-1 corresponds to a pseudogene. The CDR3 consists of 16 residues. Here the CDR3 reads CASSKVPSGGNNEQFF. In nucleotides, the CDR3 is TGTGCCAGCAGCAAAGTACCCAGCGGGGGCAACAATGAGCAGTTCTTC.

This chain joins TRBV2 and TRBJ2-3, with TRBD2 matching 10 bases. This CDR3 has 15 residues. The trim removed 5 bases at V and 1 base at J, leaving 3 bases unmatched. Germline lookup yields CDR1 SNHLY and CDR2 FYNNEI. The CDR3 region has the DNA TGTGCCAGCAGTTCCGGGACTAGCGGCACAGATACGCAGTATTTT. This gives the protein CASSSGTSGTDTQYF.

This chain joins TRBV4-1 and TRBJ1-4; no firm D call. Germline values: CDR1 MGHRA, CDR2 YSYEKL. Deletions cut 0 bases from V and 7 bases from J, with 9 bases between. CDR3 length: 14 residues. This CDR3 reads CASSQDGPSEKLFF. In DNA form, the CDR3 reads TGCGCCAGCAGCCAAGATGGGCCCTCTGAAAAACTGTTTTTT.

The chain uses TRBV7-9 and TRBJ2-7, with TRBD2 identical over 13 bases. This CDR3 is built from 15 residues. Germline assignment: CDR1 SEHNR and CDR2 FQNEAQ (reference sequence). V lost 6 bases and J lost 1; bases outside the gene matches: 3. Here the CDR3 DNA reads TGTGCCAGCAGGACTAGCGGGGGGATATCCTACGAGCAGTACTTC. It yields the protein CASRTSGGISYEQYF.

The V gene is TRBV6-2 or TRBV6-3, the J gene TRBJ2-7; possible D gene TRBD2, 6 bases. The CDR3 runs 17 residues. Germline V gene sequence: CDR1 MNHEY, CDR2 SVGEGT. The germline V and J ends were trimmed by 3 bases and 5 bases, with 23 bases remaining between them. The CDR3 spells CASSYDPPARGKDEQYF. The CDR3 coding sequence is TGTGCCAGCAGTTATGACCCCCCGGCTCGGGGGAAAGACGAGCAGTACTTC.

The genes are TRBV18 and TRBJ1-5; TRBD1 is a possible D gene (5 bases). Germline V CDR1 and CDR2: KGHSH, LQKENI. V was clipped by 5 bases and J by 4 bases, with 15 bases between them. There are 15 residues in the CDR3. The CDR3 is CASSAALPGNQPQHF. In nucleotides, the CDR3 is TGTGCCAGCTCAGCCGCGTTGCCAGGGAATCAGCCCCAGCATTTT.

The chain combines TRBV12-3 or TRBV12-4 with TRBJ2-3, with TRBD2 identical over 7 bases. The CDR3 runs 13 residues. V shed 6 bases and J 3 bases; nucleotides not matched to a gene: 3. The CDR3 nucleotides read TGTGCCAGCAGACGTAGCGGGACAGATACGCAGTATTTT. Its translation: CASRRSGTDTQYF.